This TCR beta chain was observed in a study of shared clonotypes between healthy human individuals. The CDR3 runs to 14 residues. The ends lost 5 bases at V and 5 bases at J; junction bases unmatched: 8. Germline CDR1 is SEHNR and CDR2 is FQNEAQ (reference sequence). Method: immunoSEQ multiplex PCR; TCRdb's copy keeps in-frame clones and lacks some. The table lists about 110,000 clones, 68% of them singletons. Broader study findings: Between a handful of donors, naive CD4 clonotypes were shared at a level of about 5%.

Details on this clone: The antigen remains unidentified.

The chain couples TRBV7-9 to TRBJ1-1, with 7 bases identical to TRBD1. The material sequenced was memory CD8+ T cells sorted from blood. Subset specified: CD45RO+ cells pooled with CCR7-negative TemRA cells. The TCR originated in a woman younger than 45 in good health. CDR3 protein: CASSDNTGATEAFF. For the CDR3, the DNA is TGTGCCAGCAGCGACAACACAGGGGCTACTGAAGCTTTCTTT.